This is a list of T cell receptor beta chains from one sample in a study of blood T cell repertoires in COVID-19. Sequenced by immunoSEQ multiplex PCR; TCRdb stores in-frame clones only, minus some. Seen here are hundreds of thousands of clones, 89% observed once, and the top ten hold roughly 1.2%. Sequencing input: peripheral blood. These receptors were collected from a man between 35 and 55 years old with acute or convalescent COVID-19. The CDR3 runs from the conserved cysteine through the conserved F or W. Fields, in order: V gene, clone size, J gene, D gene, CDR3 DNA, CDR3 protein. D genes are given only for firm matches. Clone size is shown for a subset of rows, as once, few, many or a class of expanded clone.

v_call: TRBV7-2; clone_size: NA; j_call: TRBJ1-2; d_call: NA; cdr3_nt: TGTGCCAGCAGCTTCGCGATGTCTTTAAACTATGGCTACACCTTC; cdr3_aa: CASSFAMSLNYGYTF
v_call: TRBV5-4; clone_size: NA; j_call: TRBJ1-2; d_call: TRBD1; cdr3_nt: TGTGCCAGCAGCTCCGGGACAGGGGGCGGTGGCTACACCTTC; cdr3_aa: CASSSGTGGGGYTF
v_call: TRBV6-5; clone_size: NA; j_call: TRBJ1-2; d_call: NA; cdr3_nt: TGTGCCAGCACCGTAAATGCTAACTATGGCTACACCTTC; cdr3_aa: CASTVNANYGYTF
v_call: TRBV18; clone_size: NA; j_call: TRBJ1-5; d_call: NA; cdr3_nt: TGTGCCAGCTCACTCCGGGAGAGGAATCAGCCCCAGCATTTT; cdr3_aa: CASSLRERNQPQHF
v_call: TRBV19; clone_size: NA; j_call: TRBJ1-2; d_call: TRBD1; cdr3_nt: TGTGCCAGTAGTATCCTACCGGGACAGGGGGCGAATGGCTACACCTTC; cdr3_aa: CASSILPGQGANGYTF
v_call: TRBV7-9; clone_size: NA; j_call: TRBJ2-1; d_call: TRBD2; cdr3_nt: TGTGCCAGCCAAGGGGCGGGAGGGCCATACAATGAGCAGTTCTTC; cdr3_aa: CASQGAGGPYNEQFF
v_call: TRBV7-2; clone_size: NA; j_call: TRBJ1-6; d_call: TRBD1; cdr3_nt: TGTGCCAGCAGCACCCCCCATGGACAGGGGTTTAACTCACCCCTCCACTTT; cdr3_aa: CASSTPHGQGFNSPLHF
v_call: TRBV4-3; clone_size: NA; j_call: TRBJ1-6; d_call: TRBD1; cdr3_nt: TGCGCCAGCAGCAGGGGGCGAAATTCACCCCTCCACTTT; cdr3_aa: CASSRGRNSPLHF
v_call: TRBV11-2; clone_size: NA; j_call: TRBJ2-3; d_call: NA; cdr3_nt: TGTGCCAGCAGACAGACGGAGGCAACGGGTGATACGCAGTATTTT; cdr3_aa: CASRQTEATGDTQYF
v_call: TRBV9; clone_size: few; j_call: TRBJ2-5; d_call: NA; cdr3_nt: TGTGCCAGCAGCGTAGCCACAGGCTCCCAAGAGACCCAGTACTTC; cdr3_aa: CASSVATGSQETQYF
v_call: TRBV5-5; clone_size: NA; j_call: TRBJ1-1; d_call: NA; cdr3_nt: TGTGCCAGCAGCTTGGCCGGGTGGCGGCCGAACACTGAAGCTTTCTTT; cdr3_aa: CASSLAGWRPNTEAFF
v_call: TRBV14; clone_size: NA; j_call: TRBJ1-1; d_call: NA; cdr3_nt: TGTGCCAGCAGCCGGCAGGTGGGGAACACTGAAGCTTTCTTT; cdr3_aa: CASSRQVGNTEAFF
v_call: TRBV9; clone_size: NA; j_call: TRBJ2-3; d_call: TRBD1; cdr3_nt: TGTGCCGGCAGCGCGGGACAGGGGGGTTTAAGCACAGATACGCAGTATTTT; cdr3_aa: CAGSAGQGGLSTDTQYF
v_call: TRBV5-6; clone_size: NA; j_call: TRBJ1-4; d_call: NA; cdr3_nt: TGTGCCAGCAGCTTGTCCGGGGATAATGAAAAACTGTTTTTT; cdr3_aa: CASSLSGDNEKLFF
v_call: TRBV7-3; clone_size: NA; j_call: TRBJ2-7; d_call: TRBD1; cdr3_nt: TGTGCCAGTTCGACAGGGGCCTCCTACGAGCAGTACTTC; cdr3_aa: CASSTGASYEQYF
v_call: TRBV4-2; clone_size: few; j_call: TRBJ1-2; d_call: NA; cdr3_nt: TGTGCCAGCAGCCAAGATGGGGCGGGGACCTATGGCTACACCTTC; cdr3_aa: CASSQDGAGTYGYTF